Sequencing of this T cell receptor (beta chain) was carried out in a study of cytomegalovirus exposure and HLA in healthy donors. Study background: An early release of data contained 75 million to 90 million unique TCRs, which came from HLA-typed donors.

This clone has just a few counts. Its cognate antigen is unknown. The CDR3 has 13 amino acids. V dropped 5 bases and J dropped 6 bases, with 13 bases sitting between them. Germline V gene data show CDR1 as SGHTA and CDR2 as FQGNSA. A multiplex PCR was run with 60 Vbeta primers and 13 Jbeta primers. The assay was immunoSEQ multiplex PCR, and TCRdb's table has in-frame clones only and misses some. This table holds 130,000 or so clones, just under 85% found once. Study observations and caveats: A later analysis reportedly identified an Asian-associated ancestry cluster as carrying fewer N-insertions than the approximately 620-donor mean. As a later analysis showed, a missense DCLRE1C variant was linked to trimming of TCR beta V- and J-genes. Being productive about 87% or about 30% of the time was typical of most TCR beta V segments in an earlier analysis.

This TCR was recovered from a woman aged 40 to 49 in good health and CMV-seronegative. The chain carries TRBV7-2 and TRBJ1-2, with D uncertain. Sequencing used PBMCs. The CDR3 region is CASSLRNLNGYTF. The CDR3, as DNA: TGTGCCAGCAGCCTCAGGAATTTAAATGGCTACACCTTC.